These 21 T cell receptor beta chains were all obtained from the same sample, sequenced in a study of shared clonotypes between healthy human individuals. This table comes from immunoSEQ multiplex PCR, and its TCRdb copy is limited to in-frame clones, with some not included. The sample contains 2 million to 2.5 million clones, about 92% of which appear only once. Naive-designated CD8 cells lacked CD45RO, were positively enriched for CCR7, and omitted terminally differentiated effector memory CD45RA+ cells. Sequenced: naive CD8+ T cells from PBMCs. The origin of the receptors is a man younger than 35 in good health. Some clones in this sample may be carry-over from other donors' samples.

Note on this clone: The same CDR3 can be traced to other DNA sequences in this sample. The chain carries TRBV6-5 and TRBJ2-3; possible D gene TRBD2, 5 bases. Germline lookup yields CDR1 MNHEY and CDR2 SVGAGI. V lost 2 bases, J lost 2 bases, and 8 bases lay in between. This CDR3 is built from 14 residues. The CDR3 protein is CASSYTRDTDTQYF. The CDR3, as DNA: TGTGCCAGCAGTTACACTCGGGACACAGATACGCAGTATTTT.

The V call is TRBV28, the J call TRBJ1-1, with TRBD1 identical over 7 bases. V was clipped by 5 bases and J by 7 bases; unmatched bases: 10. This CDR3 region has 14 residues. Germline CDR1 MDHEN, CDR2 SYDVKM. CDR3 sequence: CASSSETGAGEAFF. The CDR3 bases are TGTGCCAGCAGTAGTGAAACAGGGGCGGGTGAAGCTTTCTTT.

The V and J genes are TRBV5-6 and TRBJ2-1; a possible D gene is TRBD1 (5 bases). This CDR3 spans 14 amino acids. Germline V gene sequence: CDR1 SGHDT, CDR2 YYEEEE. With 2 bases removed from V and 4 bases from J, the gap between germline ends came to 10 bases. CDR3 amino acids: CASSFGRAYNEQFF. The CDR3 DNA sequence: TGTGCCAGCAGCTTCGGCAGGGCTTACAATGAGCAGTTCTTC.

CDR3 coding DNA: TGTGCCAGCAGTTTAGGGTTTGCAGGGGCCACTGAAGCTTTCTTT. Protein product: CASSLGFAGATEAFF. The chain couples TRBV27 to TRBJ1-1, with TRBD1 as a possible D gene (6 bases). Trimming took off 2 bases at V and 4 bases at J, with 14 bases between the two ends. Looked up from germline, CDR1 is MNHEY and CDR2 is SMNVEV (reference sequence). CDR3 length: 15 residues.

This clone was seen a handful of times. The genes are TRBV9 and TRBJ2-7; TRBD1 agrees at 9 bases. CDR1 SGDLS and CDR2 YYNGEE come from the germline V gene. The CDR3 runs 14 residues. V gave up 4 bases and J gave up 7 bases; unmatched junction bases: 9. CDR3 sequence (DNA): TGTGCCAGCAGCACCGGGACAGGGTTTGGAGAGCAGTACTTC. It encodes CASSTGTGFGEQYF.

The chain links TRBV14 to TRBJ2-7, with TRBD1 matching 9 bases. Looked up from germline, CDR1 is SGHDN and CDR2 is FVKESK. The CDR3 covers 16 residues. Germline trimming cut 4 bases from V and 1 base from J; bases unmatched to any gene: 8. CDR3 protein: CASSPERDRASYEQYF. The CDR3 coding sequence is TGTGCCAGCAGCCCTGAGAGGGACAGGGCATCCTACGAGCAGTACTTC.

This clone was seen only once. DNA for the CDR3: TGTGCCAGCACCCCGGGGGGCGTACCCGCCTACGAGCAGTACTTC. Protein product: CASTPGGVPAYEQYF. This chain connects TRBV11-2 to TRBJ2-7, with a possible D match to TRBD2 (7 bases). The germline V gene encodes CDR1 SGHAT and CDR2 FQNNGV. The CDR3 loop spans 15 amino acids. Trimming left V 7 bases short and J 2 bases short, with 18 bases between.

The gene calls are TRBV7-8 and TRBJ1-1; D gene unclear. The CDR3 consists of 13 residues. Germline V gene sequence: CDR1 SGHVS, CDR2 FQNEAQ. The V end was cut by 1 base, the J end by 6 bases, with 9 bases between. The CDR3 DNA is TGTGCCAGCAGCTTAGGGGCGGGTGCTGAAGCTTTCTTT. Residues: CASSLGAGAEAFF.

Only a few counts were recorded for this clone. The chain links TRBV25-1 to TRBJ1-2, with 9 bases identical to TRBD1. V shed 4 bases and J 3 bases; nucleotides not matched to a gene: 6. Germline loops: CDR1 MGHDK, CDR2 SYGVNS. CDR3 size: 15 residues. The CDR3 here is CASSGWTGADYGYTF. The DNA for the CDR3 is TGTGCCAGCAGTGGGTGGACAGGGGCGGACTATGGCTACACCTTC.

For this clone: In the same sample, other DNA sequences code for this CDR3. The chain is built from TRBV27 and TRBJ2-7; D is uncertain. V was shortened by 2 bases and J by 7 bases, with 6 bases between the two germline ends. The CDR3 extends over 11 amino acids. Germline CDR1 MNHEY, CDR2 SMNVEV (reference sequence). In DNA, the CDR3 is TGTGCCAGCAGTTTAGGTGGTGAGCAGTACTTC. It is translated as CASSLGGEQYF.

This chain's CDR3 is CASSVGTGGSNQPQHF. CDR3 in DNA: TGTGCCAGCAGCGTCGGGACAGGGGGAAGCAATCAGCCCCAGCATTTT. J is TRBJ1-5 and V is TRBV9, with TRBD1 matching 11 bases. The ends lost 2 bases at V and 1 base at J; junction bases unmatched: 2. The germline gives CDR1 SGDLS, CDR2 YYNGEE. The CDR3 covers 16 residues.

This clone was recorded only once. The chain combines TRBV7-2 with TRBJ1-1; no clear D gene. The germline V gene encodes CDR1 SGHTA and CDR2 FQGNSA. V was pared by 6 bases and J by 2 bases, with 13 bases between. The CDR3 extends over 14 amino acids. The CDR3 DNA follows: TGTGCCAGCAGTTCCCCCCTTGGAAACACTGAAGCTTTCTTT. It specifies CASSSPLGNTEAFF.

This chain connects TRBV7-3 to TRBJ2-6; TRBD1 matches at 8 bases. V was clipped by 6 bases and J by 2 bases; unmatched bases: 15. The CDR3 sequence is 19 residues long. Germline-derived CDR1 and CDR2 are SGHTA and FQGTGA. CDR3 sequence: CASSLTRDRTGTGANVLTF. Here the CDR3 DNA reads TGTGCCAGCAGTCTGACCCGAGATCGGACAGGGACTGGGGCCAACGTCCTGACTTTC. Filled out from reference TRBV7-3 and TRBJ2-6, the complete variable domain reads GAGVSQTPSNKVTEKGKYVELRCDPISGHTALYWYRQSLGQGPEFLIYFQGTGAADDSGLPNDRFFAVRPEGSVSTLKIQRTERGDSAVYLCASSLTRDRTGTGANVLTFGAGSRLTVL.

The chain uses TRBV7-2 and TRBJ2-4, with D uncertain. CDR3 length: 13 amino acids. V was clipped by 3 bases and J by 2 bases, with 5 bases between them. The germline V gene encodes CDR1 SGHTA and CDR2 FQGNSA. CDR3 in amino acids: CASSFRTKNIQYF. CDR3 coding DNA: TGTGCCAGCAGCTTCAGAACCAAAAACATTCAGTACTTC.

This chain connects TRBV6-5 to TRBJ1-5, with a possible D match to TRBD1 (5 bases). The CDR3 sequence is 16 residues long. V was cut by 0 bases and J by 2 bases, with 11 bases left in between. The germline gives CDR1 MNHEY, CDR2 SVGAGI. CDR3: CASSYSRAGGNQPQHF. In nucleotides, the CDR3 is TGTGCCAGCAGTTACTCCAGGGCCGGGGGCAATCAGCCCCAGCATTTT.

This clone was observed once. The chain couples TRBV28 to TRBJ2-4, with D unclear. V lost 2 bases to trimming and J lost 0 bases, with 5 bases between them. The CDR3 consists of 14 residues. Germline V gene sequence: CDR1 MDHEN, CDR2 SYDVKM. CDR3: CASSLTLAKNIQYF. The CDR3 nucleotides are TGTGCCAGCAGTTTAACTCTAGCCAAAAACATTCAGTACTTC. Together with reference TRBV28 and TRBJ2-4, the CDR3 gives the full variable domain: DVKVTQSSRYLVKRTGEKVFLECVQDMDHENMFWYRQDPGLGLRLIYFSYDVKMKEKGDIPEGYSVSREKKERFSLILESASTNQTSMYLCASSLTLAKNIQYFGAGTRLSVL.

The chain is built from TRBV7-2 and TRBJ2-1, with 9 bases lining up with TRBD1. The V and J ends lost 5 bases and 0 bases, in that order; junction bases with no gene match: 5. Per the germline V gene, CDR1 is SGHTA and CDR2 is FQGNSA. This CDR3 has 16 residues. The DNA of the CDR3 is TGTGCCAGCAGCCTACCGGGACAGGGCTCCTACAATGAGCAGTTCTTC. Translation: CASSLPGQGSYNEQFF.

The CDR3 reads CASSSTGHPEAFF. The CDR3 DNA is TGTGCCAGCAGCTCGACGGGACACCCGGAAGCTTTCTTT. The V call is TRBV5-6, the J call TRBJ1-1; TRBD1 might be the D (6 bases). CDR1 SGHDT and CDR2 YYEEEE come from the germline V gene. The CDR3 loop spans 13 amino acids. Between the trimmed V and J ends, which lost 3 bases and 8 bases, there was a span of 14 bases. The whole variable domain, remainder taken from reference TRBV5-6 and TRBJ1-1, is DAGVTQSPTHLIKTRGQQVTLRCSPKSGHDTVSWYQQALGQGPQFIFQYYEEEERQRGNFPDRFSGHQFPNYSSELNVNALLLGDSALYLCASSSTGHPEAFFGQGTRLTVV.

J is TRBJ2-1 and V is TRBV23-1; 8 nucleotides match TRBD1. TRBV23-1 belongs to the ORF category, with a function that is uncertain. CDR3 length equals 14 residues. V shed 8 bases, J shed 8 bases, and the junction held 11 bases outside the gene matches. CDR3 amino acids: CASGNSRGHDEQFF. CDR3 in DNA: TGCGCCAGCGGCAATTCCAGGGGGCACGATGAGCAGTTCTTC.

V and J are TRBV6-1 and TRBJ1-2; D is unresolved. V lost 4 bases and J 4 bases, leaving 13 bases between the germline ends. Germline-derived CDR1 and CDR2 are MNHNS and SASEGT. The CDR3 contains 14 residues. The chain's CDR3 is CASSAGGSAYGYTF. The CDR3 DNA reads TGTGCCAGCAGTGCGGGAGGGTCCGCCTATGGCTACACCTTC.

The chain recombines TRBV27 with TRBJ2-1; D not resolved. The CDR3 totals 14 residues. Germline V gene lookup returns CDR1 MNHEY and CDR2 SMNVEV (reference sequence). The V gene lost 7 bases and the J gene lost 6 bases, with 16 bases spanning the gap. CDR3 sequence (DNA): TGTGCCAGCACCCTGGTAGGGTCCGGCAATGAGCAGTTCTTC. This translates into CASTLVGSGNEQFF.